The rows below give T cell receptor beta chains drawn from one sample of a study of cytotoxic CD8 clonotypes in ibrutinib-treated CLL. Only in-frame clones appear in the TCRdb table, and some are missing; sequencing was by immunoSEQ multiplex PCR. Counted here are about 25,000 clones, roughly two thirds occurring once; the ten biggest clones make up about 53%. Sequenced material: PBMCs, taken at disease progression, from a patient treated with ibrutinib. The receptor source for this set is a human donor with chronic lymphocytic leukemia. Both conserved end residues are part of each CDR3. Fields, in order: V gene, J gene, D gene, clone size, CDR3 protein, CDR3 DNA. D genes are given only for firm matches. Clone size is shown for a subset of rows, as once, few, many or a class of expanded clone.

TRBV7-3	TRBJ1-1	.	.	CASSLNTGTEAFF	TGTGCCAGCAGCTTGAATACAGGGACTGAAGCTTTCTTT
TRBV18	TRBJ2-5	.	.	CASSPWGGEETQYF	TGTGCCAGCTCACCATGGGGTGGCGAAGAGACCCAGTACTTC
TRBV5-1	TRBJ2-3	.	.	CASSLDQVSTDTQYF	TGCGCCAGCAGCTTGGACCAGGTTAGCACAGATACGCAGTATTTT
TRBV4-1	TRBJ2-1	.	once	CASSQVGGNEQFF	TGCGCCAGCAGCCAAGTTGGGGGCAATGAGCAGTTCTTC
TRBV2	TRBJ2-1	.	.	CATLSYNEQFF	TGTGCCACCTTGTCGTACAATGAGCAGTTCTTC
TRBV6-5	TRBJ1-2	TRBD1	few	CASSFQTGTGNYGYTF	TGTGCCAGCAGTTTCCAAACCGGGACAGGAAACTATGGCTACACCTTC
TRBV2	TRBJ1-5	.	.	CASSDPGHEDQPQHF	TGTGCCAGCAGTGATCCGGGCCACGAGGATCAGCCCCAGCATTTT
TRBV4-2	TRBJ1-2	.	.	CASGKTEGLEGGYTF	TGTGCCAGCGGAAAAACAGAGGGTCTGGAGGGAGGCTACACCTTC
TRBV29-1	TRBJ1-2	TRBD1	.	CSVSQGYVYGYTF	TGCAGCGTTTCACAGGGGTACGTCTATGGCTACACCTTC
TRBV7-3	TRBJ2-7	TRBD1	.	CASSSTGGGEQYF	TGTGCCAGCAGCTCGACAGGGGGTGGCGAGCAGTACTTC
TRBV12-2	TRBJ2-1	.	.	CASRSSGGACNEQFF	TGTGCAAGTCGCTCCAGCGGGGGGGCATGTAATGAGCAGTTCTTC
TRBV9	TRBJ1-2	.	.	CASSVAERVYGYTF	TGTGCCAGCAGCGTAGCGGAGAGGGTCTATGGCTACACCTTC
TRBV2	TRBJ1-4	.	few	CASGARTNEKLFF	TGTGCCAGCGGGGCCAGAACTAATGAAAAACTGTTTTTT
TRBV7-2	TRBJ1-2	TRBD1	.	CASSLGDSYYGYTF	TGTGCCAGCAGCTTAGGGGACAGCTACTATGGCTACACCTTC
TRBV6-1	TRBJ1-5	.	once	CASSEYARHYSNQPQHF	TGTGCCAGCAGTGAATATGCCAGACATTATAGCAATCAGCCCCAGCATTTT
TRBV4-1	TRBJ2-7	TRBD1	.	CASSQERQGSYEQYF	TGCGCCAGCAGCCAAGAAAGACAGGGCTCCTACGAGCAGTACTTC
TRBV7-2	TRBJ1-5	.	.	CASSLDSSNQPQHF	TGTGCCAGCAGCTTGGACAGTAGCAATCAGCCCCAGCATTTT
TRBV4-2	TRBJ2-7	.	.	CASSQVPDYSIYEQYF	TGTGCCAGCAGCCAAGTCCCGGACTACTCCATCTACGAGCAGTACTTC
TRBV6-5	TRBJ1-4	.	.	CASSYLANPTNEKLFF	TGTGCCAGCAGTTACTTGGCGAATCCAACTAATGAAAAACTGTTTTTT
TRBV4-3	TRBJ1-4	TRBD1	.	CASSQATRGSEKLFF	TGCGCCAGCAGCCAAGCGACCAGGGGGAGTGAAAAACTGTTTTTT
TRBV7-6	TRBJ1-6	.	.	CASSLAGGGNSPLHF	TGTGCCAGCAGCTTAGCGGGAGGGGGTAATTCACCCCTCCACTTT
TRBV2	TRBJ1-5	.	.	CASNLPGANQPQHF	TGTGCCAGCAATCTCCCGGGGGCCAATCAGCCCCAGCATTTT
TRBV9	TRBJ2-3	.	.	CASSVGRADTQYF	TGTGCCAGCAGCGTAGGCAGGGCAGATACGCAGTATTTT
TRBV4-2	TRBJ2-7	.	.	CASSQEDRYYEQYF	TGTGCCAGCAGCCAAGAGGATAGGTACTACGAGCAGTACTTC
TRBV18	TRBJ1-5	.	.	CASSPDQNQPQHF	TGTGCCAGCTCACCGGACCAAAATCAGCCCCAGCATTTT
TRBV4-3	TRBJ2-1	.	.	CASSQDLRASDEQFF	TGCGCCAGCAGCCAAGATTTGCGGGCGTCGGATGAGCAGTTCTTC
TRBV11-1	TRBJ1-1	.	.	CASTPLYTEAFF	TGTGCCAGCACTCCTCTCTACACTGAAGCTTTCTTT
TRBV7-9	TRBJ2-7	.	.	CASSIQGYEQYF	TGTGCCAGCAGCATACAGGGTTACGAGCAGTACTTC
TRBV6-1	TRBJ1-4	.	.	CATLYVPGRGEKLFF	TGTGCCACCTTGTATGTTCCGGGCCGGGGGGAAAAACTGTTTTTT
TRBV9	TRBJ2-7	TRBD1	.	CASSGTNPGGRNEQYF	TGTGCCAGCAGCGGTACGAATCCAGGGGGCCGGAACGAGCAGTACTTC
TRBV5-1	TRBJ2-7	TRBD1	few	CASSLEGAPFF	TGCGCCAGCAGCTTGGAGGGGGCACCCTTCTTC
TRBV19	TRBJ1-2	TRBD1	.	CASRVDGGGGRRGYTF	TGTGCCAGTAGAGTGGACGGAGGAGGGGGCAGAAGGGGCTACACCTTC
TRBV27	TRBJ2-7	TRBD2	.	CASSLLAGSSYEQYF	TGTGCCAGCAGTTTGCTAGCGGGGAGCTCCTACGAGCAGTACTTC
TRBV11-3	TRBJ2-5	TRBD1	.	CASSLRQGQETQYF	TGTGCCAGCAGCTTAAGACAGGGGCAAGAGACCCAGTACTTC
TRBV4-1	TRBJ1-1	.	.	CASSQTRITEAFF	TGCGCCAGCAGCCAAACCCGAATCACTGAAGCTTTCTTT
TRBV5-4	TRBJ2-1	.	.	CASSLPSYNEQFF	TGTGCCAGCAGTCTCCCTTCCTACAATGAGCAGTTCTTC
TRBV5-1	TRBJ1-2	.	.	CASTRDLSRNYGYTF	TGCGCCAGCACTAGGGACCTGTCAAGAAACTATGGCTACACCTTC
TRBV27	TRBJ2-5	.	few	CASSLSRGRETQYF	TGTGCCAGCAGTTTATCGAGGGGAAGAGAGACCCAGTACTTC
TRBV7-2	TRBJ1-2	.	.	CASSWNLREPYGYTF	TGTGCCAGCAGCTGGAATCTCCGGGAGCCCTATGGCTACACCTTC
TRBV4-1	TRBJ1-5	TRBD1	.	CASSQGVQGRAQPQHF	TGCGCCAGCAGCCAAGGAGTACAGGGGCGAGCTCAGCCCCAGCATTTT
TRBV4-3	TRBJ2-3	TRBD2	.	CASSQSSGGTQYF	TGCGCCAGCAGCCAGTCTAGCGGGGGGACGCAGTATTTT